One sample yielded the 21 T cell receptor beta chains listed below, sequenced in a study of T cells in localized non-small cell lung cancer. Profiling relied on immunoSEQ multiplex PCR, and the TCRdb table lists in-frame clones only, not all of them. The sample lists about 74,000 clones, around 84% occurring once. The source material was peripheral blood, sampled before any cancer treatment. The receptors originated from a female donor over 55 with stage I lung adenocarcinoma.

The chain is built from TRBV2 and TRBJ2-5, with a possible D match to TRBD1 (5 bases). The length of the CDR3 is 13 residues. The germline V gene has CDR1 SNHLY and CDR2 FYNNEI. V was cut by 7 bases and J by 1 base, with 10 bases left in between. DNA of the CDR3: TGTGCCAGCAAAGGCAGGGCCCAAGAGACCCAGTACTTC. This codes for CASKGRAQETQYF.

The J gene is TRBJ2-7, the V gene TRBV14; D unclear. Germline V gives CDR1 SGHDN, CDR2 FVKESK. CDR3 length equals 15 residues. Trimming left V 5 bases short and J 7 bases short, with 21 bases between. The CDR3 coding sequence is TGTGCCAGCAGCTTTGCCTGGGCCCTAACGAGGGAGCAGTACTTC. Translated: CASSFAWALTREQYF.

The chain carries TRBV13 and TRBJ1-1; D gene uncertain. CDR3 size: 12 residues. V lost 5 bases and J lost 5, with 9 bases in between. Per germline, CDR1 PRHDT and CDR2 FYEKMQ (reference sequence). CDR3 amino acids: CASSISETEAFF. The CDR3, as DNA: TGTGCCAGCAGCATAAGTGAGACTGAAGCTTTCTTT.

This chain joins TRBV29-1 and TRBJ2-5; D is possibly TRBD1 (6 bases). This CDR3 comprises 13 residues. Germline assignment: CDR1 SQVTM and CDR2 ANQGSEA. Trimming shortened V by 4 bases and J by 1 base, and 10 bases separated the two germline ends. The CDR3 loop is CSVASGVQETQYF. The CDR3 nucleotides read TGCAGCGTTGCCTCAGGGGTCCAAGAGACCCAGTACTTC.

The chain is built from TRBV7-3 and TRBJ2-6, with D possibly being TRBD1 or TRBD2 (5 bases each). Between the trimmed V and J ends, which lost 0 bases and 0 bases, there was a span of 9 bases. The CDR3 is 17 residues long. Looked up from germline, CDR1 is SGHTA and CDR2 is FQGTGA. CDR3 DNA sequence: TGTGCCAGCAGCTTAACTGGGACCGTCTCTGGGGCCAACGTCCTGACTTTC. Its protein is CASSLTGTVSGANVLTF.

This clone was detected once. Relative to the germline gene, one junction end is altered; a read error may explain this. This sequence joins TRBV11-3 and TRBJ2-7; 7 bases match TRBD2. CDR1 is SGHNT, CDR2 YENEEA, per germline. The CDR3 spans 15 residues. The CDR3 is CASSSTRGVSHEQYF. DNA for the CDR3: TGTGCCAGCAGCTCCACCCGGGGGGTCTCCCACGAGCAGTACTTC.

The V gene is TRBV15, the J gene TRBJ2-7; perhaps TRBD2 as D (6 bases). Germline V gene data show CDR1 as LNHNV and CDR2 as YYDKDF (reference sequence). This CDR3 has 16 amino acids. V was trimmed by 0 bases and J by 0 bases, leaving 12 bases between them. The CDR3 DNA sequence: TGTGCCACCAGCAGAGATCCCGGGGGTAGCTCCTACGAGCAGTACTTC. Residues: CATSRDPGGSSYEQYF.

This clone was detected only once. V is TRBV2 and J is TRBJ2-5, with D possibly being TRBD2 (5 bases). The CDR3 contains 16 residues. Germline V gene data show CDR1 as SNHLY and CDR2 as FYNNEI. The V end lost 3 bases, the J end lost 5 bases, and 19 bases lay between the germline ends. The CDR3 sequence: CASSDGASGGGETQYF. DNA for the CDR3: TGTGCCAGCAGTGATGGTGCCAGCGGAGGTGGGGAGACCCAGTACTTC.

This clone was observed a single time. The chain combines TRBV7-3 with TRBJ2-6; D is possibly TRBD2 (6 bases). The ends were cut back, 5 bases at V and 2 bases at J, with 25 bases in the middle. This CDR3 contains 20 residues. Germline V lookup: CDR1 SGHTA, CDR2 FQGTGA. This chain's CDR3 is CASSPQPKGRLIAGANVLTF. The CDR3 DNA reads TGTGCCAGCAGCCCTCAACCGAAGGGGAGGTTGATAGCTGGGGCCAACGTCCTGACTTTC.

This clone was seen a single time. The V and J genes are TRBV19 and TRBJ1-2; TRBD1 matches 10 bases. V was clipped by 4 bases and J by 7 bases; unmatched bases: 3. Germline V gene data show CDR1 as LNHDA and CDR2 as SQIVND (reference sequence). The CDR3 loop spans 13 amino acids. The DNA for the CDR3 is TGTGCCAGTAGTACGGGACAGGGGCTTGGCTACACCTTC. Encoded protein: CASSTGQGLGYTF.

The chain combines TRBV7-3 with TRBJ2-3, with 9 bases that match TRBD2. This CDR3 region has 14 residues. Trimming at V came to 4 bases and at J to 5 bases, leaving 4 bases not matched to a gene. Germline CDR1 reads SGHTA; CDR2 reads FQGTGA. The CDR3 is CASSSGLAVDTQYF. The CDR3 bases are TGTGCCAGCAGCTCGGGACTAGCTGTAGATACGCAGTATTTT.

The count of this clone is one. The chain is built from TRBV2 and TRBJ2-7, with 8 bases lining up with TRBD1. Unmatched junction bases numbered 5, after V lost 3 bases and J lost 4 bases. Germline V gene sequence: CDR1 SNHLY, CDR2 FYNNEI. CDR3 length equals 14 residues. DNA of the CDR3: TGTGCCAGCAGTGATTCAGGGGGCAGGTACGAGCAGTACTTC. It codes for CASSDSGGRYEQYF.

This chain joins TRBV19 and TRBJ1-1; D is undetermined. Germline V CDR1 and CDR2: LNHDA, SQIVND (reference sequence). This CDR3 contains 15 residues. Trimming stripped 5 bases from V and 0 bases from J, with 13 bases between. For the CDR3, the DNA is TGTGCCAGTAGTTCTCGTGGCGGAATGAACACTGAAGCTTTCTTT. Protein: CASSSRGGMNTEAFF.

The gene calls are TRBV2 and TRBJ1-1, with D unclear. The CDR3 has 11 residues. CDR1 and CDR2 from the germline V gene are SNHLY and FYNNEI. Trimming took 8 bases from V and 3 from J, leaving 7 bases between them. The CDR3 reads CASERDTEAFF. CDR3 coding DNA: TGTGCCAGCGAAAGGGACACTGAAGCTTTCTTT.

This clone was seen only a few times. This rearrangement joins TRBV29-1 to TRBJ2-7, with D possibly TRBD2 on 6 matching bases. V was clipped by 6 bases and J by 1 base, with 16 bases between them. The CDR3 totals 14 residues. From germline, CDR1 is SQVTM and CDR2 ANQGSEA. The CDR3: CSVSRDLRSYEQYF. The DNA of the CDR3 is TGCAGCGTGAGTCGGGACTTGAGATCCTACGAGCAGTACTTC.

The CDR3 here is CASRLAPDSYEQYF. In DNA form, the CDR3 reads TGTGCCAGCAGGTTAGCGCCTGACTCCTACGAGCAGTACTTC. J is TRBJ2-7 and V is TRBV7-3; tentative D call: TRBD2 (5 bases). CDR3 length: 14 amino acids. V was cut by 6 bases and J by 0 bases, with 12 bases left in between. The germline gives CDR1 SGHTA, CDR2 FQGTGA. Together with reference TRBV7-3 and TRBJ2-7, the CDR3 gives the full variable domain: GAGVSQTPSNKVTEKGKYVELRCDPISGHTALYWYRQSLGQGPEFLIYFQGTGAADDSGLPNDRFFAVRPEGSVSTLKIQRTERGDSAVYLCASRLAPDSYEQYFGPGTRLTVT.

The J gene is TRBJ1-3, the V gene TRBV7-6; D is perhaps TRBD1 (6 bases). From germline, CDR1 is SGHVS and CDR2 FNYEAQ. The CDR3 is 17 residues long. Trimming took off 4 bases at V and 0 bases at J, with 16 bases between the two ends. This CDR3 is CASSSTGPVLSGNTIYF. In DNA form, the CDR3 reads TGTGCCAGCAGCTCGACAGGCCCTGTACTCTCTGGAAACACCATATATTTT.

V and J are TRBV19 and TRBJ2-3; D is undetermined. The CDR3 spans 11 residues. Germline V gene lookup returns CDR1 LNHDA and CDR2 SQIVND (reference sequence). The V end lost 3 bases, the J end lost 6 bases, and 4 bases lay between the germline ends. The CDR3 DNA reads TGTGCCAGTAGTATCGGGGATACGCAGTATTTT. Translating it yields CASSIGDTQYF.

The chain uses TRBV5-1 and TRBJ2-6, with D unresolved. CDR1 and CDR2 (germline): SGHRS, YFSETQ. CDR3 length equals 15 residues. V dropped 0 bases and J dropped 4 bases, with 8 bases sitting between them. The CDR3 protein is CASSLGAAGANVLTF. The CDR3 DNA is TGCGCCAGCAGCTTGGGCGCCGCCGGGGCCAACGTCCTGACTTTC.

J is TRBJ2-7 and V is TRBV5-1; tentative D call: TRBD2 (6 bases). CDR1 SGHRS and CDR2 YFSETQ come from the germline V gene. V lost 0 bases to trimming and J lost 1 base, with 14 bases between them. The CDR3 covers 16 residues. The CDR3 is CASSLAGVGSSYEQYF. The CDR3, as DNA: TGCGCCAGCAGCTTGGCCGGGGTCGGGAGTTCCTACGAGCAGTACTTC.

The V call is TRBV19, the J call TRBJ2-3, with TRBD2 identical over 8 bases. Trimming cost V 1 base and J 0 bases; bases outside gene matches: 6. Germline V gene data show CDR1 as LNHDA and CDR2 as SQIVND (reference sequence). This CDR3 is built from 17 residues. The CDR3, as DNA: TGTGCCAGTAGTATAGGGCTTAGCGGGGCTAGCACAGATACGCAGTATTTT. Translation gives CASSIGLSGASTDTQYF.